These T cell receptor beta chains were read from a single sample in a study of regulatory dendritic cells for organ transplantation. The method was immunoSEQ multiplex PCR; TCRdb's version includes in-frame clones alone and lacks a portion of them. The sample lists under 50,000 clones; about 93% were seen once. The material sequenced was naive CD8+ T cells from blood. The receptors come from a human donor in good health. The CDR3 runs from the conserved cysteine through the conserved F or W.

CDR3aa	j_gene	len	v_gene
CASITGSLYEQYF	TRBJ2-7	13	TRBV2
CASSTGVLSYEQYF	TRBJ2-7	14	TRBV5-5
CASSDRGRTEAFF	TRBJ1-1	13	TRBV25-1
CASSIVQGAWNEQFF	TRBJ2-1	15	TRBV19
CASSFQTSGTQETQYF	TRBJ2-5	16	TRBV6-5
CASSLGNQPQHF	TRBJ1-5	12	TRBV7-9
CASSNKMPSGGARNEQFF	TRBJ2-1	18	TRBV14
CASSATGGWTEAFF	TRBJ1-1	14	TRBV28
CASSTTGDTEAFF	TRBJ1-1	13	TRBV6-5
CASSLAQILYEQYF	.	14	TRBV11-2
CASSFGWAENYGYTF	TRBJ1-2	15	TRBV5-5
CASSVRTGFYGYTF	TRBJ1-2	14	TRBV9
CASSYGGFNQPQHF	TRBJ1-5	14	TRBV6-6
CASSKLSGTYSYNEQFF	TRBJ2-1	17	TRBV10-1
CASRAVAKAYEQYF	TRBJ2-7	14	TRBV6-6
CASSLGREGRSTDTQYF	TRBJ2-3	17	TRBV7-7
CASSASGSYIQYF	TRBJ2-4	13	TRBV2
CASSLREYMNTEAFF	TRBJ1-1	15	TRBV13
CASSAQGLPQETQYF	TRBJ2-5	15	TRBV7-3
CASSLGPQVRTDTQYF	TRBJ2-3	16	TRBV5-8
CASSLSSDYSGNTIYF	TRBJ1-3	16	TRBV18
CASSQGSPNQPQHF	TRBJ1-5	14	TRBV4-1
CASSFGTGPNAEAFF	TRBJ1-1	15	TRBV7-9
CASSLIGGGSETQYF	TRBJ2-5	15	TRBV7-3
CASSLDKTREETIVQFF	TRBJ2-1	17	TRBV5-6
CASSLEAVAYNEQFF	TRBJ2-1	15	TRBV7-6
CASSLAVGGRDNEQFF	TRBJ2-1	16	TRBV5-1
CASSLRTQSYEQYF	TRBJ2-7	14	TRBV7-6
CASSPRTSGGETQYF	TRBJ2-5	15	TRBV7-9
CASSNQGDGNYEQYF	TRBJ2-7	15	TRBV19
CASLGGTGPFGNTEAFF	TRBJ1-1	17	TRBV7-8
CSVEVGDRNTEAFF	TRBJ1-1	14	TRBV29-1